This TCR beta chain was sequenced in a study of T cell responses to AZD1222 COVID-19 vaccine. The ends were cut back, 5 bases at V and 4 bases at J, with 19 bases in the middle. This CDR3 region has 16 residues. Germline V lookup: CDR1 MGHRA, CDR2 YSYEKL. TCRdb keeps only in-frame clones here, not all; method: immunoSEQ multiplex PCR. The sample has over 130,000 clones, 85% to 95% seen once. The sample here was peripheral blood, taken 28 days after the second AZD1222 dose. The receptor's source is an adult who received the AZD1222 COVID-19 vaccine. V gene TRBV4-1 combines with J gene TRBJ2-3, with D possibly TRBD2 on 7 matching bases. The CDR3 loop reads CASSSRTGGGPDTQYF. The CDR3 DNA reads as TGCGCCAGCAGCTCTCGGACGGGGGGCGGGCCAGATACGCAGTATTTT.